This TCR beta chain was sequenced for a study of cytomegalovirus exposure and HLA in healthy donors. General observations from the study: The listing of 150 to 200 TCR beta chains classed them as cytomegalovirus-associated. Presence/absence analyses treated sequencing depth as roughly uniform across donors.

Note on this clone: Its target is not known.

Amplification used 60 Vbeta primers and 13 Jbeta primers. Profiled with immunoSEQ multiplex PCR; TCRdb holds only in-frame clones, not every one. The repertoire has around 150,000 clones, 66% of them found once; the top ten carry over 5%. The V end lost 4 bases, the J end lost 5 bases, and 10 bases lay between the germline ends. The V gene's germline CDR1 is SGHNT and CDR2 YYREEE (reference sequence). The CDR3 sequence is 13 residues long. The TCR comes from an older woman in good health and CMV-seronegative. Material: PBMCs. The chain carries TRBV5-4 and TRBJ2-1; maybe TRBD2 (6 bases). The CDR3 loop reads CASSPAGHNEQFF. The CDR3 coding sequence is TGTGCCAGCAGCCCAGCGGGCCACAATGAGCAGTTCTTC. Complete variable domain (other parts from reference TRBV5-4 and TRBJ2-1): ETGVTQSPTHLIKTRGQQVTLRCSSQSGHNTVSWYQQALGQGPQFIFQYYREEENGRGNFPPRFSGLQFPNYSSELNVNALELDDSALYLCASSPAGHNEQFFGPGTRLTVL.